The TCR beta chain described here comes from a study of T cell repertoires in cytomegalovirus infection. Study-wide context: Public TCR beta signatures provided an indication of both CMV infection and a matching HLA type.

Looked up from germline, CDR1 is MNHEY and CDR2 is SVGEGT. With V trimmed by 5 bases and J by 0 bases, 3 bases remained unmatched. The CDR3 consists of 15 residues. Each CDR3 protein gets one entry after TCRdb re-called the reads with MiXCR. The repertoire holds about 740,000 distinct CDR3 sequences, with 35% to 45% as singletons. The TCR sequence derives from a human donor in good health (CMV status not recorded). Some clones in this sample may be carry-over from other donors' samples. This sequence joins TRBV6-2 or TRBV6-3 and TRBJ2-2, with 7 bases fitting TRBD2. Sequenced input: PBMCs. DNA for the CDR3: TGTGCCAGCAGTAAAACTAGCGCGAACACCGGGGAGCTGTTTTTT. Amino acid sequence: CASSKTSANTGELFF.